The rows below give T cell receptor beta chains drawn from one sample of a study of response to subunit inactivated influenza vaccine. Using its own MiXCR run on the RT-PCR reads, TCRdb lists one record per CDR3 protein. This table has more than 150,000 distinct CDR3 sequences, approximately 8.7% appearing once. The sample consisted of non-naive T cells sorted from PBMCs, taken on the day of vaccination. The receptors were sampled from a man aged 50 to 59 who received an inactivated influenza vaccine. Each CDR3 is given with its conserved first and last residue. The D gene is left open where the match is weak. The size of a clone is reported for some rows only, either as once, few or many, or as a class for expanded clones.

d_call	clone_size	v_call	j_call	cdr3_nt	cdr3_aa
TRBD1	NA	TRBV5-1	TRBJ1-2	TGCGCCAGCAGCCCGGGAGGAAGACAGGGGGCGGGTGGCTACACCTTC	CASSPGGRQGAGGYTF
NA	few	TRBV20-1	TRBJ2-5	TGCAGTGCTAGAATATGGCAAGAGACCCAGTACTTC	CSARIWQETQYF
NA	few	TRBV24-1	TRBJ2-1	TGTGCCACCAGTGATAGGACACCCCTTTACAATGAGCAGTTCTTC	CATSDRTPLYNEQFF
TRBD2	few	TRBV7-2	TRBJ2-1	TGTGCCAGCAGCCCCTTCCCCGGGACTAGAATATACAATGAGCAGTTCTTC	CASSPFPGTRIYNEQFF
NA	many	TRBV12-5	TRBJ2-3	TGTGCTAGTGGTTTGGACACAGATACGCAGTATTTT	CASGLDTDTQYF
NA	few	TRBV28	TRBJ1-2	TGTGCCAGCAGTTTTAAATCCTATGGCTACACCTTC	CASSFKSYGYTF
NA	NA	TRBV21-1	TRBJ2-6	TGTGCCAGCAGCAGGGGAGGTTTCTCTGGGGCCAACGTCCTGACTTTC	CASSRGGFSGANVLTF
NA	NA	TRBV15	TRBJ2-1	TGTGCCACCAGCAGAGATCTGGGCGGGATCACCTACAATGAGCAGTTCTTC	CATSRDLGGITYNEQFF
TRBD1	NA	TRBV12-3/TRBV12-4	TRBJ2-4	TGTGCCAGCAGTTTCCGGGCGACAGGGTTGGCCAAAAACATTCAGTACTTC	CASSFRATGLAKNIQYF
TRBD1	NA	TRBV19	TRBJ1-2	TGTGCCAGTAGTCATCGCTTGGGACAGGGGGAGGATGGCTACACCTTC	CASSHRLGQGEDGYTF
NA	NA	TRBV7-8	TRBJ1-1	TGTGCCAGCAGCGGGGGGACGAGATTAGTTAATGGGGGGAACACTGAAGCTTTCTTT	CASSGGTRLVNGGNTEAFF
NA	few	TRBV7-9	TRBJ1-6	TGTGCCAGCAGCTATGGCGACGGCCGCGGATCACCCCTCCACTTT	CASSYGDGRGSPLHF
NA	few	TRBV4-1	TRBJ2-5	TGCGCCAGCAGCCAGGAACATATACTAGAGACCCAGTACTTC	CASSQEHILETQYF
TRBD1	few	TRBV2	TRBJ2-1	TGTGCCAGCAGTGTAATGGCTGGACAGGGGGGGTACAATGAGCAGTTCTTC	CASSVMAGQGGYNEQFF
TRBD2	few	TRBV6-1	TRBJ2-5	TGTGCCAGCAGTGAAGCGCTAGGGACTAGCGCAGCCGGGGGGACCCAGTACTTC	CASSEALGTSAAGGTQYF
TRBD1	NA	TRBV20-1	TRBJ2-7	TGCAGTGCTTCATCATTGACAGGGGGCCTCTACGAGCAGTACTTC	CSASSLTGGLYEQYF
NA	few	TRBV27	TRBJ2-7	TGTGCCAGCAGCACCCGGCCCTCCTTCGAGCAGTACTTC	CASSTRPSFEQYF
NA	NA	TRBV15	TRBJ2-7	TGTGCCACCAGCAGAGCCGGGTCCGAGCAGTACTTC	CATSRAGSEQYF
NA	few	TRBV18	TRBJ2-1	TGTGCCAGCTCACCTACCTTACCCAGCTCCTACAATGAGCAGTTCTTC	CASSPTLPSSYNEQFF
NA	many	TRBV19	TRBJ2-3	TGTGCCAGTACCGGACGGTCTAGCACAGATACGCAGTATTTT	CASTGRSSTDTQYF
NA	NA	TRBV4-1	TRBJ1-1	TGCGCCAGCAGCCACGGGCGGGGACTAGACACTGAAGCTTTCTTT	CASSHGRGLDTEAFF
NA	many	TRBV28	TRBJ1-6	TGTGCCAGCAGTTTACTGGGGCTAATCTCCTATAATTCACCCCTCCACTTT	CASSLLGLISYNSPLHF
TRBD1	few	TRBV20-1	TRBJ1-5	TGCAGTGCTAATACAGGGGTTAGTCAGCCCCAGCATTTT	CSANTGVSQPQHF
TRBD2	NA	TRBV9	TRBJ2-7	TGTGCCAGCAGCGTAGGGCCGCGACTAGCGGGAGGGGAATACGAGCAGTACTTC	CASSVGPRLAGGEYEQYF